Shown below are 22 T cell receptor beta chains from a single sample sequenced in a study of cytomegalovirus exposure and HLA in healthy donors. The method was immunoSEQ multiplex PCR; TCRdb's version includes in-frame clones alone and lacks a portion of them. The repertoire includes hundreds of thousands of clones, over 65% of them detected once, and 4.5% to 6% sits in the top ten. The sample comprised PBMCs. These receptors were obtained from a woman between 18 and 29 years old in good health and CMV-seronegative.

The rearrangement joins TRBV29-1 to TRBJ1-3, with 7 nucleotides matching TRBD1. Trimming took 1 base from V and 7 from J; bases not matched to a gene: 7. The CDR3 length is 14 residues. The germline V gene encodes CDR1 SQVTM and CDR2 ANQGSEA. CDR3 nucleotide sequence: TGCAGCGTTGAAGTTCGAGACAGGGTCAACACCATATATTTT. The encoded protein is CSVEVRDRVNTIYF.

This clone was seen once. The rearrangement links TRBV30 to TRBJ1-5; a weak D match, TRBD1 (6 bases). V was shortened by 5 bases and J by 0 bases, with 8 bases between the two germline ends. The germline gives CDR1 GTSNPN, CDR2 SVGIG (reference sequence). CDR3 length equals 13 residues. CDR3 residues: CAWAQGSNQPQHF. CDR3 bases: TGTGCCTGGGCACAGGGTAGCAATCAGCCCCAGCATTTT.

The chain carries TRBV2 and TRBJ1-4; D call uncertain. The CDR3 sequence is 14 residues long. The germline gives CDR1 SNHLY, CDR2 FYNNEI. V lost 7 bases, J lost 2 bases, and 11 bases lay in between. The CDR3 nucleotides read TGTGCCAGCAAGGTGGGCTCCACTAATGAAAAACTGTTTTTT. Protein sequence: CASKVGSTNEKLFF.

This clone was detected only once. The chain employs TRBV5-1 and TRBJ2-4; 8 bases are a match to TRBD2. Germline CDR1 reads SGHRS; CDR2 reads YFSETQ. The V gene end was trimmed by 3 bases and the J gene end by 8 bases; junction bases not matched to a gene: 4. This CDR3 has 13 amino acids. CDR3 in amino acids: CASSSVGRDIQYF. CDR3 sequence (DNA): TGCGCCAGCAGCTCGGTCGGGAGGGACATTCAGTACTTC.

The J gene is TRBJ2-7, the V gene TRBV5-6; D call uncertain. V dropped 0 bases and J dropped 0 bases, with 13 bases sitting between them. Germline assignment: CDR1 SGHDT and CDR2 YYEEEE. This CDR3 spans 16 amino acids. The CDR3 DNA follows: TGTGCCAGCAGCTTGGCGGGCACTCGAGCCTCCTACGAGCAGTACTTC. Its protein product is CASSLAGTRASYEQYF.

Only a few counts were recorded for this clone. Additional DNA sequences in this sample encode the identical CDR3. The chain carries TRBV7-9 and TRBJ2-7, with unresolved D. There are 12 residues in the CDR3. Trimming took off 3 bases at V and 3 bases at J, with 6 bases between the two ends. The germline V gene encodes CDR1 SEHNR and CDR2 FQNEAQ (reference sequence). The CDR3 spells CASSFGSYEQYF. The CDR3 DNA reads TGTGCCAGCAGCTTCGGAAGCTACGAGCAGTACTTC.

Here the CDR3 DNA reads TGTGCCAGCATAAGAGGGCTAGCGGGATGGACAGATACGCAGTATTTT. The encoded protein is CASIRGLAGWTDTQYF. The J gene is TRBJ2-3, the V gene TRBV2; TRBD2 agrees at 9 bases. J was trimmed by 3 bases and V by 7 bases; bases with no gene match: 11. The germline V gene encodes CDR1 SNHLY and CDR2 FYNNEI. The CDR3 is made up of 16 amino acids.

This chain uses TRBV13 with TRBJ2-7; 8 bases align to TRBD1. From germline, CDR1 is PRHDT and CDR2 FYEKMQ (reference sequence). The CDR3 consists of 15 residues. J was trimmed by 3 bases and V by 6 bases; bases with no gene match: 10. The DNA for the CDR3 is TGTGCCAGCAGTTGGACAGGGAATTCGAACTACGAGCAGTACTTC. This translates into CASSWTGNSNYEQYF.

CDR3 sequence: CASSSGQVNQPQHF. The CDR3 coding sequence is TGTGCCAGTAGTTCGGGACAGGTTAATCAGCCCCAGCATTTT. The chain joins TRBV19 to TRBJ1-5, with 8 nucleotides matching TRBD1. CDR1 LNHDA and CDR2 SQIVND come from the germline V gene (reference sequence). After removal of 5 bases from V and 4 bases from J, the junction contained 4 bases not matched to a gene. The CDR3 contains 14 residues.

CDR3 coding DNA: TGTGCCAGCAGTGAAAACTTAGCTAAGGGGACCGGGGAGCTGTTTTTT. Translating gives CASSENLAKGTGELFF. This chain joins TRBV6-1 and TRBJ2-2, with D possibly matching TRBD1 (5 bases). Deletions cut 2 bases from V and 5 bases from J, with 15 bases between. The CDR3 length is 16 residues. CDR1 is MNHNS, CDR2 SASEGT, per germline.

The V and J genes are TRBV6-1 and TRBJ1-5; D is undetermined. CDR1 and CDR2 (germline): MNHNS, SASEGT. The V and J ends lost 3 bases and 4 bases respectively, with 10 bases between them. CDR3 length: 14 residues. The CDR3 is CASSEPGRNQPQHF. DNA for the CDR3: TGTGCCAGCAGTGAGCCAGGAAGGAATCAGCCCCAGCATTTT.

This clone was counted between two and nine times. The chain recombines TRBV28 with TRBJ1-5; unclear D gene. Trimming removed 3 bases at V and 6 bases at J, with 3 bases between. Germline V gene sequence: CDR1 MDHEN, CDR2 SYDVKM. The CDR3 covers 11 residues. The CDR3 region is CASSLGQPQHF. The CDR3 DNA follows: TGTGCCAGCAGTTTGGGTCAGCCCCAGCATTTT.

The V gene is TRBV27, the J gene TRBJ2-3; possible D gene TRBD2, 5 bases. CDR1 is MNHEY and CDR2 is SMNVEV in the germline V gene (reference sequence). This CDR3 is built from 14 residues. The V end lost 8 bases, the J end lost 4 bases, and 16 bases lay between the germline ends. CDR3 DNA sequence: TGTGCCAGCTGGCCGCCGGCGGGTGCAGATACGCAGTATTTT. Its translation: CASWPPAGADTQYF.

This sequence joins TRBV7-9 and TRBJ2-7, with a weak D call TRBD2 (5 bases). CDR1 SEHNR and CDR2 FQNEAQ come from the germline V gene (reference sequence). V lost 1 base and J lost 2, with 9 bases in between. The CDR3 runs 14 residues. The CDR3 is CASSLGGITYEQYF. Written as DNA, the CDR3 is TGTGCCAGCAGCTTAGGAGGGATCACCTACGAGCAGTACTTC.

V gene TRBV27 combines with J gene TRBJ1-2; D not resolved. Per the germline V gene, CDR1 is MNHEY and CDR2 is SMNVEV (reference sequence). V gave up 6 bases and J gave up 3 bases, with 11 bases separating them. This CDR3 spans 13 amino acids. This CDR3 reads CASSPGIYYGYTF. CDR3 nucleotides: TGTGCCAGCAGCCCCGGGATCTACTATGGCTACACCTTC.

The CDR3 region has the DNA TGTGCCAGCAGCAACAGGGGGCTTAAGGGTGAAAAACTGTTTTTT. This translates into CASSNRGLKGEKLFF. The chain couples TRBV27 to TRBJ1-4, with TRBD1 matching over 9 bases. Trimming at V came to 6 bases and at J to 7 bases, leaving 9 bases not matched to a gene. CDR1 and CDR2 from the germline V gene are MNHEY and SMNVEV (reference sequence). The CDR3 sequence is 15 residues long.

The rearrangement uses TRBV5-4 and TRBJ1-2; 7 nucleotides align to TRBD1. Germline V lookup: CDR1 SGHNT, CDR2 YYREEE (reference sequence). The V and J ends lost 6 bases and 8 bases, in that order; junction bases with no gene match: 10. The CDR3 covers 13 residues. DNA of the CDR3: TGTGCCAGCAACGAAGACAGGGCGGGGGGCTACACCTTC. This sequence encodes CASNEDRAGGYTF.

The table lists this clone with a few counts. The chain uses TRBV30 and TRBJ2-1; D is unclear. CDR3 length equals 13 residues. V lost 0 bases to trimming and J lost 7 bases, with 10 bases between them. The germline V gene has CDR1 GTSNPN and CDR2 SVGIG (reference sequence). CDR3 sequence reads: CAWSVGALNEQFF. CDR3 sequence (DNA): TGTGCCTGGAGTGTAGGAGCCCTTAATGAGCAGTTCTTC.

This chain uses TRBV18 with TRBJ2-3; 8 bases match TRBD2. The germline CDR1 and CDR2 sequences are KGHSH and LQKENI. With V trimmed by 10 bases and J by 4 bases, 10 bases remained unmatched. This CDR3 region has 14 residues. The CDR3 region is CATRSSGGADTQYF. The CDR3 nucleotides read TGTGCCACCCGCTCTTCGGGGGGGGCAGATACGCAGTATTTT.

The chain is built from TRBV29-1 and TRBJ2-1; D might be TRBD2 (7 bases). Germline V gene lookup returns CDR1 SQVTM and CDR2 ANQGSEA. The CDR3 is 13 residues long. Trimming removed 6 bases from V and 2 bases from J, with 11 bases in between. The CDR3 nucleotides read TGCAGCGTGAGGGGGGGGCCCTACAATGAGCAGTTCTTC. Translating gives CSVRGGPYNEQFF.

J is TRBJ1-6 and V is TRBV5-1; maybe TRBD1 (5 bases). The ends were cut back, 5 bases at V and 10 bases at J, with 13 bases in the middle. Per germline, CDR1 SGHRS and CDR2 YFSETQ. The CDR3 runs 13 residues. For the CDR3, the DNA is TGCGCCAGCAGTACGGGGGACGCCTCACCCCTCCACTTT. Amino acid sequence: CASSTGDASPLHF.

The chain carries TRBV9 and TRBJ2-1; 11 bases fit TRBD2. The germline V gene encodes CDR1 SGDLS and CDR2 YYNGEE. This CDR3 comprises 18 residues. The ends lost 0 bases at V and 1 base at J; junction bases unmatched: 6. CDR3 nucleotide sequence: TGTGCCAGCAGCGTAGAGTCGACTAGCGGGGTTTCCTACAATGAGCAGTTCTTC. Protein: CASSVESTSGVSYNEQFF.